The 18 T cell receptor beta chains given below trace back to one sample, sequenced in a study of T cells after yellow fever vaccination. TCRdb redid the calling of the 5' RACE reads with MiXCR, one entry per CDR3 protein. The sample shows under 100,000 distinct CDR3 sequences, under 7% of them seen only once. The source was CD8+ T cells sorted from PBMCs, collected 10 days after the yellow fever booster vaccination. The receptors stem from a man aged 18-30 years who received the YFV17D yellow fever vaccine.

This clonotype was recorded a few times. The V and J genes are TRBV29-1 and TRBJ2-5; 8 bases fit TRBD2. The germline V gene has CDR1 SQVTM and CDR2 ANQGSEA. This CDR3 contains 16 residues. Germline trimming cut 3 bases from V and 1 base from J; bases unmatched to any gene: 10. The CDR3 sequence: CSVDGAGGEIQETQYF. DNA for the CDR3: TGCAGCGTTGATGGTGCGGGAGGCGAAATCCAAGAGACCCAGTACTTC.

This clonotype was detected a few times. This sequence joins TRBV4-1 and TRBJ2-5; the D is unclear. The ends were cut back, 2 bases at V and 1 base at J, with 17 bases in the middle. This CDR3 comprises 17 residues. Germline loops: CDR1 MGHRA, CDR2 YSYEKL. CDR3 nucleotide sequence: TGCGCCAGCAGCCAAAACGACCGTCCTCAATCCCAAGAGACCCAGTACTTC. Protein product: CASSQNDRPQSQETQYF.

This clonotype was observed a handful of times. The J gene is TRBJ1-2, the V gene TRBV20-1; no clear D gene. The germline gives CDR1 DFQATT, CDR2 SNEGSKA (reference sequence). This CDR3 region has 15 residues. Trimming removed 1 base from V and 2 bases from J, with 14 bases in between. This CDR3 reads CSARAVEDTNYGYTF. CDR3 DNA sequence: TGCAGTGCTAGAGCGGTGGAGGATACAAACTATGGCTACACCTTC.

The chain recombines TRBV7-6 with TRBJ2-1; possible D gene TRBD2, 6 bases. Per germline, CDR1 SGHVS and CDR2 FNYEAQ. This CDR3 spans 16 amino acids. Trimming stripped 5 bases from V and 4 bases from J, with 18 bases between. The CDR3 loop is CASSPSGLARYNEQFF. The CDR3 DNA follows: TGTGCCAGCAGCCCCTCGGGTCTAGCGCGGTACAATGAGCAGTTCTTC.

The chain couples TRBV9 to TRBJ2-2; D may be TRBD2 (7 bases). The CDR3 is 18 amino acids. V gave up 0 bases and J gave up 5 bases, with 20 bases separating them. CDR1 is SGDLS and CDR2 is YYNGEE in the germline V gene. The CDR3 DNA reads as TGTGCCAGCAGCGTAGTCCTCGGGGGGCCCACGGGGACCGGGGAGCTGTTTTTT. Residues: CASSVVLGGPTGTGELFF.

CDR3 coding DNA: TGTGCCAGCAGTGACCCGCACCGTAGCGGGGGGAACACCGGGGAGCTGTTTTTT. This codes for CASSDPHRSGGNTGELFF. This chain joins TRBV6-4 and TRBJ2-2, with TRBD2 matching over 9 bases. J was trimmed by 1 base and V by 2 bases; bases with no gene match: 8. The germline gives CDR1 MRHNA, CDR2 SNTAGT. The CDR3 extends over 18 amino acids.

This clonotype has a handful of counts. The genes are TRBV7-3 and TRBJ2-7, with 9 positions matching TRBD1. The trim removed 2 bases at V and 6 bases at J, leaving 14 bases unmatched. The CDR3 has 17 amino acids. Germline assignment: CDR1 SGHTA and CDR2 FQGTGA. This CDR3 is CASSLAEGRTGESEQYV. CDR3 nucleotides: TGTGCCAGCAGCTTAGCCGAGGGGAGGACAGGGGAAAGCGAGCAGTACGTC.

CDR3 sequence reads: CASSVGAGDEQFF. The CDR3 nucleotides read TGTGCCAGCAGCGTGGGCGCGGGCGATGAGCAGTTCTTC. The chain recombines TRBV5-4 with TRBJ2-1, with a weak D call TRBD2 (5 bases). V was trimmed by 4 bases and J by 8 bases, leaving 13 bases between them. Germline V gene data show CDR1 as SGHNT and CDR2 as YYREEE (reference sequence). The CDR3 has 13 amino acids.

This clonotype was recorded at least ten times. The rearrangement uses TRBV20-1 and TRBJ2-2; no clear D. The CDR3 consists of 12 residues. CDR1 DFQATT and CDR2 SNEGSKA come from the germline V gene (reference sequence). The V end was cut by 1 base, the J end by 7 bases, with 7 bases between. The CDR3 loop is CSARGRGGELFF. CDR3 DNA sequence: TGCAGTGCTAGAGGGAGAGGCGGGGAGCTGTTTTTT.

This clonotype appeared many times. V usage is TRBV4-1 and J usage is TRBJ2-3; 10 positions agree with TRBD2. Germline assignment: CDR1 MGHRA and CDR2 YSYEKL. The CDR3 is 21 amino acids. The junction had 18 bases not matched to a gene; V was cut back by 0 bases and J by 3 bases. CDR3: CASSQDIGQKTGTSETDTQYF. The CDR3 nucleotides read TGCGCCAGCAGCCAAGATATCGGACAGAAAACCGGGACTAGCGAGACAGATACGCAGTATTTT.

The CDR3 here is CATSRQQGNTEAFF. The DNA of the CDR3 is TGTGCCACCAGCAGACAACAGGGGAACACTGAAGCTTTCTTT. The J gene is TRBJ1-1, the V gene TRBV15; D may be TRBD1 (6 bases). V lost 2 bases and J 1 base, leaving 8 bases between the germline ends. The CDR3 spans 14 residues. Looked up from germline, CDR1 is LNHNV and CDR2 is YYDKDF (reference sequence).

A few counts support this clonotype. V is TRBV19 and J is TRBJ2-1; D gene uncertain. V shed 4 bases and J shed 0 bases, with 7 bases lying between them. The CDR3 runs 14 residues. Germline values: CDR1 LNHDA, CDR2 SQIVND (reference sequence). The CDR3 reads CASSRSGSYNEQFF. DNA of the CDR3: TGTGCCAGTAGTAGGTCAGGCTCCTACAATGAGCAGTTCTTC.

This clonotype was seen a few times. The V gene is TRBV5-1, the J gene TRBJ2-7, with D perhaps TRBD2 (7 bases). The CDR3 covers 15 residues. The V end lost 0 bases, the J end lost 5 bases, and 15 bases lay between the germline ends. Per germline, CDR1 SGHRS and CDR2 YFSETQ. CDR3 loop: CASSLAAGEGNEQYF. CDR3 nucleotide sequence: TGCGCCAGCAGCTTGGCCGCAGGGGAGGGAAACGAGCAGTACTTC.

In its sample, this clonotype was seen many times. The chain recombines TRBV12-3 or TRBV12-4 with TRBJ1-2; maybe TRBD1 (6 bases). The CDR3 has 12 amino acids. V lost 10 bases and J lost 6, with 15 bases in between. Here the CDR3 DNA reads TGTGCCACCCTTACGGGGGGCAATGGCTACACCTTC. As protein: CATLTGGNGYTF.

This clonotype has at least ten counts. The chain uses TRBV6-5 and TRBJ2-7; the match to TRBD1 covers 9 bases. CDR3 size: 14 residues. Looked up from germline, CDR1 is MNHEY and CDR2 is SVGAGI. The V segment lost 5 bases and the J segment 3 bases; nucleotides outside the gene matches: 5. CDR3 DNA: TGTGCCAGCAGTGAAGGACAGGGGTACTACGAGCAGTACTTC. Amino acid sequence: CASSEGQGYYEQYF.

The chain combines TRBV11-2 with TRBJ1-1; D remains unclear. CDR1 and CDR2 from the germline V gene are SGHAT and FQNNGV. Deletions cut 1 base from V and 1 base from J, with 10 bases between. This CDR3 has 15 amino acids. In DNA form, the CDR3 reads TGTGCCAGCAGCTTAGGTAATACGGGGAACACTGAAGCTTTCTTT. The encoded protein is CASSLGNTGNTEAFF.

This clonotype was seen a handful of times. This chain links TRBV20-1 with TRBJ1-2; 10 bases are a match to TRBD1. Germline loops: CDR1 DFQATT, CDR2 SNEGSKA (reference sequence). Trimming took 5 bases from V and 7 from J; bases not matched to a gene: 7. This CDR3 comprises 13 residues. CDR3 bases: TGCAGTGCTCTGGACAGGGGGGTCCGTGGCTACACCTTC. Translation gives CSALDRGVRGYTF.

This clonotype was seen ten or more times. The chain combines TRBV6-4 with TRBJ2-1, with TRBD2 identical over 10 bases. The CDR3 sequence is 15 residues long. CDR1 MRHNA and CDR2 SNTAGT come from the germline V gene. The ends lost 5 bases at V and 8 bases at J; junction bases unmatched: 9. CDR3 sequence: CASSKSGGAMDEQFF. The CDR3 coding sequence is TGTGCCAGCAGTAAAAGCGGGGGGGCAATGGATGAGCAGTTCTTC.